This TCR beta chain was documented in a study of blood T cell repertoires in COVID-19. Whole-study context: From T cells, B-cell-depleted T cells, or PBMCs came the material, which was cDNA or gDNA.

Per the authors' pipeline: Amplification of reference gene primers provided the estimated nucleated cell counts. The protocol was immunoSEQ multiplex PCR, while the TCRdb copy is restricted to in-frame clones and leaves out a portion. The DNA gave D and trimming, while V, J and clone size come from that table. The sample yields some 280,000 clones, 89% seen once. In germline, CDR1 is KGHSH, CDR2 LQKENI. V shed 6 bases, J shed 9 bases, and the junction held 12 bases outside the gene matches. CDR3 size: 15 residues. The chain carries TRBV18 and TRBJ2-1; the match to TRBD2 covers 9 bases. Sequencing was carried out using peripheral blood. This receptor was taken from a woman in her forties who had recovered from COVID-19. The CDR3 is CASSPSSGRNGEQFF. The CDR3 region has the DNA TGTGCCAGCTCCCCTTCCAGCGGGAGGAACGGTGAGCAGTTCTTC.